The rows below give T cell receptor beta chains drawn from one sample of a study of shared clonotypes between healthy human individuals. Profiling relied on immunoSEQ multiplex PCR, and the TCRdb table lists in-frame clones only, not all of them. Here the sample spans 760,000 or so clones, roughly 96% being singletons. The sequencing sample was made of naive CD8+ T cells sorted from blood. The receptors derive from a man aged 25 to 40 in good health. CDR3s include the opening cysteine and the closing phenylalanine or tryptophan. Each record gives: CDR3 protein, CDR3 DNA, D gene, clone size, J gene, V gene. A D gene is named only where the DNA matches it firmly. Clone size appears in some rows only: once, few, many, or a class for an expanded clone.

CDR3 protein: CASSDPNGYEQYF; CDR3 DNA: TGTGCCAGCAGTGACCCGAATGGGTACGAGCAGTACTTC; D gene: .; clone size: .; J gene: TRBJ2-7; V gene: TRBV25-1
CDR3 protein: CSATVRYEQYF; CDR3 DNA: TGCAGTGCTACGGTTCGGTACGAGCAGTACTTC; D gene: .; clone size: .; J gene: TRBJ2-7; V gene: TRBV20-1
CDR3 protein: CASSLAVLGVAGDLTDTQYF; CDR3 DNA: TGCGCCAGCAGCTTGGCCGTGCTTGGGGTTGCGGGCGACCTCACAGATACGCAGTATTTT; D gene: .; clone size: .; J gene: TRBJ2-3; V gene: TRBV5-1
CDR3 protein: CASSVGQTYSYNEQFF; CDR3 DNA: TGTGCCAGCAGCGTAGGACAGACCTACTCCTACAATGAGCAGTTCTTC; D gene: .; clone size: .; J gene: TRBJ2-1; V gene: TRBV9
CDR3 protein: CASSSNEQFF; CDR3 DNA: TGTGCCAGCAGTTCCAATGAGCAGTTCTTC; D gene: .; clone size: .; J gene: TRBJ2-1; V gene: TRBV7-9
CDR3 protein: CASSIGYPTYEQFF; CDR3 DNA: TGTGCCAGTAGTATCGGGTATCCCACTTATGAGCAGTTCTTC; D gene: .; clone size: .; J gene: TRBJ2-1; V gene: TRBV19
CDR3 protein: CASSIGQTDEQYF; CDR3 DNA: TGTGCCAGTAGTATCGGGCAGACGGACGAGCAGTACTTC; D gene: .; clone size: .; J gene: TRBJ2-7; V gene: TRBV19
CDR3 protein: CATSRPSRTYEQYF; CDR3 DNA: TGTGCCACCAGCCGACCGAGCAGGACCTACGAGCAGTACTTC; D gene: .; clone size: .; J gene: TRBJ2-7; V gene: TRBV15
CDR3 protein: CASSLLPRSYNEQFF; CDR3 DNA: TGTGCCAGCAGTTTACTGCCTCGCTCCTACAATGAGCAGTTCTTC; D gene: .; clone size: .; J gene: TRBJ2-1; V gene: TRBV27
CDR3 protein: CASSPTGDLGMETQYF; CDR3 DNA: TGTGCCAGCAGCCCCACAGGGGATCTCGGCATGGAGACCCAGTACTTC; D gene: TRBD1; clone size: .; J gene: TRBJ2-5; V gene: TRBV27
CDR3 protein: CASSYVYGGTDTQYF; CDR3 DNA: TGTGCCAGCAGTTACGTTTACGGGGGCACAGATACGCAGTATTTT; D gene: .; clone size: .; J gene: TRBJ2-3; V gene: TRBV6-5
CDR3 protein: CASSLGLADYEQYF; CDR3 DNA: TGTGCCAGCAGCTTAGGACTAGCGGACTACGAGCAGTACTTC; D gene: TRBD2; clone size: .; J gene: TRBJ2-7; V gene: TRBV7-2
CDR3 protein: CASSLSGLSEQFF; CDR3 DNA: TGTGCCAGCAGTTTATCGGGACTGTCTGAGCAGTTCTTC; D gene: .; clone size: .; J gene: TRBJ2-1; V gene: TRBV27
CDR3 protein: CASTLAGQNTDTQYF; CDR3 DNA: TGCGCCAGTACACTAGCGGGACAAAACACAGATACGCAGTATTTT; D gene: TRBD2; clone size: .; J gene: TRBJ2-3; V gene: TRBV5-1
CDR3 protein: CASSLYGNSADTQYF; CDR3 DNA: TGTGCCAGCAGCTTATACGGGAATTCGGCAGATACGCAGTATTTT; D gene: .; clone size: .; J gene: TRBJ2-3; V gene: TRBV13
CDR3 protein: CAWSRTASLEQYF; CDR3 DNA: TGTGCCTGGAGCCGGACAGCCAGCTTGGAGCAGTACTTC; D gene: .; clone size: once; J gene: TRBJ2-7; V gene: TRBV30
CDR3 protein: CASSPSWGRSYEQYF; CDR3 DNA: TGTGCCAGCAGCCCCTCCTGGGGGCGCAGTTACGAGCAGTACTTC; D gene: .; clone size: .; J gene: TRBJ2-7; V gene: TRBV4-2
CDR3 protein: CAWSAIAGGTDTQYF; CDR3 DNA: TGTGCCTGGAGTGCAATAGCGGGAGGCACAGATACGCAGTATTTT; D gene: TRBD2; clone size: .; J gene: TRBJ2-3; V gene: TRBV30
CDR3 protein: CASSLTGGGEKLFF; CDR3 DNA: TGTGCCAGCAGCTTGACAGGGGGTGGTGAAAAACTGTTTTTT; D gene: TRBD1; clone size: .; J gene: TRBJ1-4; V gene: TRBV5-6
CDR3 protein: CAIKSAESRRGGRDNYGYTF; CDR3 DNA: TGTGCCATCAAGTCCGCAGAGTCCCGGCGCGGAGGGAGAGATAACTATGGCTACACCTTC; D gene: .; clone size: .; J gene: TRBJ1-2; V gene: TRBV10-3
CDR3 protein: CASSLVFGDTEAFF; CDR3 DNA: TGTGCCAGTAGTCTCGTATTTGGGGACACTGAAGCTTTCTTT; D gene: .; clone size: .; J gene: TRBJ1-1; V gene: TRBV19
CDR3 protein: CASSIGGVVDTGELFF; CDR3 DNA: TGTGCCAGTAGTATAGGTGGGGTCGTGGACACCGGGGAGCTGTTTTTT; D gene: .; clone size: .; J gene: TRBJ2-2; V gene: TRBV19
CDR3 protein: CASSLGTALTEAFF; CDR3 DNA: TGTGCCAGCAGCTTGGGGACAGCCCTTACTGAAGCTTTCTTT; D gene: .; clone size: .; J gene: TRBJ1-1; V gene: TRBV5-8
CDR3 protein: CASSLGDAVTYEQYF; CDR3 DNA: TGTGCCAGCAGCTTAGGGGACGCAGTCACCTACGAGCAGTACTTC; D gene: .; clone size: .; J gene: TRBJ2-7; V gene: TRBV7-6
CDR3 protein: CASSFTDRTDTQYF; CDR3 DNA: TGTGCCAGCAGTTTCACGGACAGAACAGATACGCAGTATTTT; D gene: .; clone size: .; J gene: TRBJ2-3; V gene: TRBV27
CDR3 protein: CASSEYGVYNEQFF; CDR3 DNA: TGCGCCAGCAGTGAGTACGGGGTTTACAATGAGCAGTTCTTC; D gene: .; clone size: .; J gene: TRBJ2-1; V gene: TRBV10-2
CDR3 protein: CASSRYYSNQPQHF; CDR3 DNA: TGTGCCAGCAGTCGATACTATAGCAATCAGCCCCAGCATTTT; D gene: .; clone size: .; J gene: TRBJ1-5; V gene: TRBV27
CDR3 protein: CASSYLGFTGELFF; CDR3 DNA: TGTGCCAGCAGTTACTTAGGTTTTACCGGGGAGCTGTTTTTT; D gene: .; clone size: .; J gene: TRBJ2-2; V gene: TRBV6-5
CDR3 protein: CASSLFGLAESSTDTQYF; CDR3 DNA: TGCGCCAGCAGCTTGTTCGGACTAGCGGAATCTAGCACAGATACGCAGTATTTT; D gene: TRBD2; clone size: once; J gene: TRBJ2-3; V gene: TRBV5-1
CDR3 protein: CASSTGAAGYGGELFF; CDR3 DNA: TGTGCCAGCAGCACCGGGGCCGCGGGTTATGGCGGGGAGCTGTTTTTT; D gene: .; clone size: .; J gene: TRBJ2-2; V gene: TRBV6-6
CDR3 protein: CASKVAGVSGYTF; CDR3 DNA: TGTGCCAGCAAAGTAGCAGGGGTTAGTGGCTACACCTTC; D gene: .; clone size: .; J gene: TRBJ1-2; V gene: TRBV2
CDR3 protein: CASSLALPGTAFYEQYF; CDR3 DNA: TGTGCCAGCAGCTTAGCCCTACCCGGGACCGCCTTTTACGAGCAGTACTTC; D gene: .; clone size: once; J gene: TRBJ2-7; V gene: TRBV7-9